The present T cell receptor (beta chain) was sequenced within a study of cytomegalovirus exposure and HLA in healthy donors. Across the whole study: Assignment to the Caucasian-associated ancestry cluster applied to roughly 80% of the approximately 380 genotyped donors.

Concerning this clone itself: No antigen is known for it.

V lost 4 bases, J lost 12 bases, and 8 bases stayed unmatched. This CDR3 is 12 amino acids long. The germline gives CDR1 MNHNS, CDR2 SASEGT. The study ran its PCR with 60 Vbeta and 13 Jbeta primers. Profiling relied on immunoSEQ multiplex PCR, and the TCRdb table lists in-frame clones only, not all of them. The data show about 76,000 clones, with around 80% seen just once and roughly 2.5% held by the top ten. Study-wide findings and caveats: HLA restriction was apparent for most CMV-associated TCR beta chains in a later analysis. Some TCR beta chains (164 of them) were listed as cytomegalovirus-associated. Follow-up analysis found HLA locus-dependent TCR association rates, highest for DRB1 and lowest for HLA-C.

This receptor was obtained from a young man in good health and CMV-seronegative. The rearrangement links TRBV6-1 to TRBJ2-7; 8 bases align to TRBD1. The sequencing sample was made of PBMCs. The DNA for the CDR3 is TGTGCCAGCAGTGGGACAGGGAGTAGATTGTACTTC. It is translated as CASSGTGSRLYF.